The T cell receptor beta chain under discussion was sequenced for a study of T-cell memory formation after mild COVID-19. Study-wide results and caveats: Detection of some responders pre-infection suggested pre-existing cross-reactive memory T cells participated. Chiefly within CM and EM were the contracting CD4+ clones; CD8+ ones were within EMRA.

The CDR3 has 11 residues. CDR1 and CDR2 from the germline V gene are SGHTA and FQGNSA. Trimming removed 6 bases from V and 4 bases from J, with 4 bases in between. Using constant-segment primers, 5'RACE produced TCR alpha and TCR beta cDNA libraries carrying sample barcodes and UMIs. TCRdb processed the 5' RACE reads anew with MiXCR; each CDR3 protein has one entry. Seen here are around 220,000 distinct CDR3 sequences, roughly 15% observed once, and the top ten hold around 3.8%. This clonotype has a handful of counts. Antigen: not known. The clonotype originates from a man aged 18 to 30 who had mild COVID-19 (a few samples of this study predate the infection). Cell type and time point are not known. The chain is built from TRBV7-2 and TRBJ1-3; D call uncertain. Specimen: PBMCs or a T cell subset sorted from them (not recorded which). The CDR3 DNA reads TGTGCCAGCAGACAAGGAAACACCATATATTTT. It specifies CASRQGNTIYF.